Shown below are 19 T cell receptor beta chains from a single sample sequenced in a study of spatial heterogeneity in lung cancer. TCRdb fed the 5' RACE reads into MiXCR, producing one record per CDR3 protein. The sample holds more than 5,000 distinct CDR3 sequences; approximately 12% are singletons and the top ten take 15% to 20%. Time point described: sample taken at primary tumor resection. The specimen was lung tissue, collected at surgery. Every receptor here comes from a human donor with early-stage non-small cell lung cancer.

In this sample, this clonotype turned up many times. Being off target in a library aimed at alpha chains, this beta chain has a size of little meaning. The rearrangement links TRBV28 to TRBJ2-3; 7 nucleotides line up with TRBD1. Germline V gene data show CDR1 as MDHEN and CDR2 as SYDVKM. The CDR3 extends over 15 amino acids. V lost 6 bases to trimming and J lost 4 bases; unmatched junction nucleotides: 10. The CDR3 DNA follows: TGTGCCAGCAGCATAGACAGGGTAGGGGCAGATACGCAGTATTTT. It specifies CASSIDRVGADTQYF.

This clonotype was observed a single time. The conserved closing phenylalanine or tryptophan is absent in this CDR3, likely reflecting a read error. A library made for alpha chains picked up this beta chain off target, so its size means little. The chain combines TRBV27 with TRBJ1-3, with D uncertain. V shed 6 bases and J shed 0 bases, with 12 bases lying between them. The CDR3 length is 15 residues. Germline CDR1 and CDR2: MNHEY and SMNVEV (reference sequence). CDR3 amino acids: CASSPQSSSGNTIYL. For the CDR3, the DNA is TGTGCCAGCAGCCCACAGAGCAGCTCTGGAAACACCATATATTTA.

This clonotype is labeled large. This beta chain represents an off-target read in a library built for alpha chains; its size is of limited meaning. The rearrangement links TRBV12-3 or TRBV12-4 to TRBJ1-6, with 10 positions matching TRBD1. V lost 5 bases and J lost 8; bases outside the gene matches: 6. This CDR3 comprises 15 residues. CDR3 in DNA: TGTGCCAGCAGTAAGCCGGGACAGGGGCATTCACCCCTCCACTTT. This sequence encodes CASSKPGQGHSPLHF.

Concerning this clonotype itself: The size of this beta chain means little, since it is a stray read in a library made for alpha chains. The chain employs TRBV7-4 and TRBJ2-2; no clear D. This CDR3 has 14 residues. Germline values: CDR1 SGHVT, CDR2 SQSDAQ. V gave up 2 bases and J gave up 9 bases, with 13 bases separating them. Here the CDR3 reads CASSLTSHDRELFF. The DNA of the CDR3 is TGTGCCAGCAGCTTAACGTCCCACGACAGGGAGCTGTTTTTT.

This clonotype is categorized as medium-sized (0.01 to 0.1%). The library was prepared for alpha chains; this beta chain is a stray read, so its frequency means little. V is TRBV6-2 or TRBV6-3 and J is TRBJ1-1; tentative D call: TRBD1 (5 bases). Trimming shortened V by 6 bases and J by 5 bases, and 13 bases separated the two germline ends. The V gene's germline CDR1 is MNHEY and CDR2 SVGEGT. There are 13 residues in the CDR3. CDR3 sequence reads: CASRGVTKTEAFF. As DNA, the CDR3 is TGTGCCAGCAGAGGGGTTACTAAGACTGAAGCTTTCTTT.

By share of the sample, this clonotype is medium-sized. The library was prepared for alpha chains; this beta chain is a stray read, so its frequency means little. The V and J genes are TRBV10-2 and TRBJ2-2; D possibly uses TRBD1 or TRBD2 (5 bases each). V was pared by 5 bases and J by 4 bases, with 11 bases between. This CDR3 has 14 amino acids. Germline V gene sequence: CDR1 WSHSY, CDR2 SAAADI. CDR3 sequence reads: CASSSGTGTGELFF. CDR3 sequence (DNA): TGCGCCAGCAGTTCCGGGACGGGCACCGGGGAGCTGTTTTTT.

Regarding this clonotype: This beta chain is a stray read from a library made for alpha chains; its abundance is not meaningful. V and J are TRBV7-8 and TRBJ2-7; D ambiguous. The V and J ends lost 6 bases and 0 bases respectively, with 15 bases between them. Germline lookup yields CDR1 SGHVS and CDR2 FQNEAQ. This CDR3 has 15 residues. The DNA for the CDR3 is TGTGCCAGCAGTCCCAGTGGAATCAGCTCCTACGAGCAGTACTTC. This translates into CASSPSGISSYEQYF.

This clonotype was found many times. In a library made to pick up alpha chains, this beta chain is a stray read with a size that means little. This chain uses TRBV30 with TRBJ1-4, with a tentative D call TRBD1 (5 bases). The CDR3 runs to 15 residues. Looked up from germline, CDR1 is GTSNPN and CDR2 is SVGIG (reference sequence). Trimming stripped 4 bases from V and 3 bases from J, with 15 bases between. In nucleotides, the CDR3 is TGTGCCTGGAAGGGGTACGTCACGTCTAATGAAAAACTGTTTTTT. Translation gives CAWKGYVTSNEKLFF.

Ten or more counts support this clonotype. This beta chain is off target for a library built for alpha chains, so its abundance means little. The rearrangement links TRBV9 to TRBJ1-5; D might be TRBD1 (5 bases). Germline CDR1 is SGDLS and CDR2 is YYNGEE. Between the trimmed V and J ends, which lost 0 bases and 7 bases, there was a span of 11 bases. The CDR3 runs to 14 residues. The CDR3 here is CASSVDGAGQPQHF. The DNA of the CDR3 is TGTGCCAGCAGCGTAGACGGGGCAGGACAGCCCCAGCATTTT.

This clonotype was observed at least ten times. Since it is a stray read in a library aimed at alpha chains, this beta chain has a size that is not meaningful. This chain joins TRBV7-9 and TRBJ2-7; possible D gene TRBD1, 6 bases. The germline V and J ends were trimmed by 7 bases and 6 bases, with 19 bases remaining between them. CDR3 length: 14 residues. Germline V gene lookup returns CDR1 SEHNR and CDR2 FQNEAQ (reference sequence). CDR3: CASTGRDTLTEQYF. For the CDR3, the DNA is TGTGCCAGCACCGGCCGGGACACCCTCACCGAGCAGTACTTC.

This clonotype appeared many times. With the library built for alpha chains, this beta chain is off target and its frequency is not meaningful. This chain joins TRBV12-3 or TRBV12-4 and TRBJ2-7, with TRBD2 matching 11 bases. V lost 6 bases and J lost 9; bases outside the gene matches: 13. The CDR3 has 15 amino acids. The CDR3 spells CASSPGTSGPLVQYF. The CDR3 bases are TGTGCCAGCAGCCCAGGGACTAGCGGCCCCTTGGTGCAGTACTTC.

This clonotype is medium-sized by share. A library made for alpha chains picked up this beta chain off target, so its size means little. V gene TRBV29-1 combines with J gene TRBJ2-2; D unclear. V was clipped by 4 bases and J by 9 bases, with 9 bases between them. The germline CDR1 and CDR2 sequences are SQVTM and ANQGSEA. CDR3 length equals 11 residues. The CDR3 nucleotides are TGCAGCGTTGTAGGCGACCGGGAGCTGTTTTTT. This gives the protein CSVVGDRELFF.

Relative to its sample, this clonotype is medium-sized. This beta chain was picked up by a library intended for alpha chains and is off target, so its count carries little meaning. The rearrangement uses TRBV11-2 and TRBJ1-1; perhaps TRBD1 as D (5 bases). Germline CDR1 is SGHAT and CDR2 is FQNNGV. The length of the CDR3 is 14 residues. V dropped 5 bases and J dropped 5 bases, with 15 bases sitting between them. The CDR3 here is CASSRDFQGTEAFF. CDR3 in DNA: TGTGCCAGCAGCCGGGACTTCCAAGGGACTGAAGCTTTCTTT. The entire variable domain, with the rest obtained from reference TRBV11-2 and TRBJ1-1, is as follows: EAGVAQSPRYKIIEKRQSVAFWCNPISGHATLYWYQQILGQGPKLLIQFQNNGVVDDSQLPKDRFSAERLKGVDSTLKIQPAKLEDSAVYLCASSRDFQGTEAFFGQGTRLTVV.

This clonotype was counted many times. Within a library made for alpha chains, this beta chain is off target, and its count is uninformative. The CDR3, as DNA: TGTGCCAGCAGCCGTGGACAGCTTTCACCCCTCCACTTT. Translation: CASSRGQLSPLHF. This rearrangement joins TRBV7-9 to TRBJ1-6; a possible D gene is TRBD1 (6 bases). The CDR3 covers 13 residues. Germline V gives CDR1 SEHNR, CDR2 FQNEAQ (reference sequence). V lost 5 bases, J lost 9 bases, and 11 bases lay in between.

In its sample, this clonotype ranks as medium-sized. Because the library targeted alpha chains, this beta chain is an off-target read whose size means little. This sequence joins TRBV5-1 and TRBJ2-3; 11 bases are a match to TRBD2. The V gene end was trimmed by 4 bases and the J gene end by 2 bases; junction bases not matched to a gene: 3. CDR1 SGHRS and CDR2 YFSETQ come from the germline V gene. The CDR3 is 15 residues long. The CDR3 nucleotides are TGCGCCAGCAGCACTAGCGGGAGTGACACAGATACGCAGTATTTT. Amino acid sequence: CASSTSGSDTDTQYF. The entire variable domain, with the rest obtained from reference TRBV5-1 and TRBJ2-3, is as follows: KAGVTQTPRYLIKTRGQQVTLSCSPISGHRSVSWYQQTPGQGLQFLFEYFSETQRNKGNFPGRFSGRQFSNSRSEMNVSTLELGDSALYLCASSTSGSDTDTQYFGPGTRLTVL.

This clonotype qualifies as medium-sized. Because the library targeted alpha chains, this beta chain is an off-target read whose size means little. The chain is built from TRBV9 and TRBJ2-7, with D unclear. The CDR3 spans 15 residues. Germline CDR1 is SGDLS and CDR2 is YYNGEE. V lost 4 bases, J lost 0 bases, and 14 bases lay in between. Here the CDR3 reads CASSYAGESSYEQYF. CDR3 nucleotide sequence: TGTGCCAGCAGCTACGCTGGGGAAAGCTCCTACGAGCAGTACTTC.

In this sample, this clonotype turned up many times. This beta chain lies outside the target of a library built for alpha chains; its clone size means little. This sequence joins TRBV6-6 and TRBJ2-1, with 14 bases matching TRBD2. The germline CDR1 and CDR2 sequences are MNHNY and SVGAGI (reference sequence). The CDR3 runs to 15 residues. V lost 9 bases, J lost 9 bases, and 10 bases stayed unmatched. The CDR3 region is CASTPSGTSGSEQFF. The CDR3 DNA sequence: TGTGCCAGTACTCCCTCCGGGACTAGCGGGAGTGAGCAGTTCTTC.

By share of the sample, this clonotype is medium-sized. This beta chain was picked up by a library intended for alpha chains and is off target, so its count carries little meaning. CDR3 amino acids: CASSRSGLAGGADTQYF. The CDR3, as DNA: TGCGCCAGCAGCCGCTCGGGACTAGCGGGAGGTGCAGATACGCAGTATTTT. The gene calls are TRBV5-1 and TRBJ2-3; 15 bases map to TRBD2. The CDR3 has 17 amino acids. V was clipped by 4 bases and J by 4 bases; unmatched bases: 7. Germline V gives CDR1 SGHRS, CDR2 YFSETQ.

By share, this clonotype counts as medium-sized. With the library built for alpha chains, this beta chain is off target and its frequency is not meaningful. The CDR3 coding sequence is TGCAGTGCCCCTGGGACCACAGATACGCAGTATTTT. Encoded protein: CSAPGTTDTQYF. V usage is TRBV20-1 and J usage is TRBJ2-3, with D perhaps assigned TRBD1 or TRBD2 (5 bases each). This CDR3 is 12 amino acids long. Germline V gene data show CDR1 as DFQATT and CDR2 as SNEGSKA (reference sequence). V dropped 6 bases and J dropped 2 bases, with 9 bases sitting between them.